This paragraph covers one T cell receptor beta chain sequence. Authors' processing steps: It was from reference gene primer amplification that nucleated cell counts were estimated. The protocol was immunoSEQ multiplex PCR, while the TCRdb copy is restricted to in-frame clones and leaves out a portion. The V and J calls and the clone size are those of that table, but D and trimming were determined from the DNA. In the table there are about 130,000 clones, around 88% of which are singletons. The data are from a study of blood T cell repertoires in COVID-19. Study-wide context: Samples representing acute and convalescent COVID-19 were sourced from the United States, Italy and Spain.

The sequence derives from a human donor in a cohort sampled during active COVID-19. Sequencing was carried out using peripheral blood.

CDR3 in DNA: TGTGCCAGCAGCTTGCTAGCGACTCAGCGGGAGCTGTTTTTT. It yields the protein CASSLLATQRELFF. This sequence joins TRBV7-2 and TRBJ2-2, with a possible D match to TRBD2 (6 bases). Per germline, CDR1 SGHTA and CDR2 FQGNSA. V lost 3 bases, J lost 9 bases, and 14 bases lay in between. The CDR3 has 14 amino acids.